The 27 T cell receptor beta chains below all came from one sample that was sequenced in a study of T cell responses to AZD1222 COVID-19 vaccine (dated by TCRdb to the early 2020s). What the time point label conveys for this sample: about 28 days (+/-7) after the second vaccine dose. The library was obtained by the immunoSEQ multiplex PCR assay. Here the immuneACCESS table is served through TCRdb, limited to in-frame sequences with V and J called. Missing clones are a known gap in these copies; in checked studies unresolved V genes cover under half, and the rest lacks a known reason. This sample lists over 150,000 clones; approximately 88% were detected once. The leading ten clones occupy approximately 4.5% of the sample. This specimen consisted of peripheral blood, obtained 28 days after the second AZD1222 dose. Every receptor here comes from an adult who received the AZD1222 COVID-19 vaccine.

The rearrangement joins TRBV13 to TRBJ2-3, with D unclear. V lost 7 bases and J lost 1, with 9 bases in between. The CDR3 is made up of 13 amino acids. The V gene's germline CDR1 is PRHDT and CDR2 FYEKMQ (reference sequence). The CDR3 coding sequence is TGTGCCAGCACCCACTATGGCACAGATACGCAGTATTTT. It specifies CASTHYGTDTQYF.

The chain links TRBV10-3 to TRBJ2-2, with a weak D call TRBD2 (6 bases). V was shortened by 3 bases and J by 5 bases, with 19 bases between the two germline ends. CDR1 is ENHRY and CDR2 is SYGVKD in the germline V gene. This CDR3 comprises 17 residues. This CDR3 is CAISDLSLEGRTGELFF. Written as DNA, the CDR3 is TGTGCCATCAGTGATTTATCCCTTGAAGGGAGGACCGGGGAGCTGTTTTTT.

The J gene is TRBJ1-3, the V gene TRBV6-5, with D possibly matching TRBD1 (5 bases). V shed 7 bases and J shed 8 bases, with 21 bases lying between them. CDR3 size: 15 residues. CDR1 MNHEY and CDR2 SVGAGI come from the germline V gene. The CDR3 loop reads CASTSRSRVMDTIYF. DNA of the CDR3: TGTGCCAGCACGTCGAGGAGCAGGGTTATGGACACCATATATTTT.

CDR3 in DNA: TGTGCCTGGAGGGGAGGGCAGAATTCACCCCTCCACTTT. It yields the protein CAWRGGQNSPLHF. This chain joins TRBV30 and TRBJ1-6; no reliable D call. Germline V gene sequence: CDR1 GTSNPN, CDR2 SVGIG (reference sequence). The ends were cut back, 3 bases at V and 7 bases at J, with 10 bases in the middle. This CDR3 spans 13 amino acids.

This sequence joins TRBV25-1 and TRBJ2-2; D is possibly TRBD2 (6 bases). CDR3 size: 14 residues. The germline gives CDR1 MGHDK, CDR2 SYGVNS. V was shortened by 6 bases and J by 6 bases, with 14 bases between the two germline ends. The chain's CDR3 is CASRDPIAAGELFF. As DNA, the CDR3 is TGTGCCAGCAGGGATCCAATAGCGGCCGGGGAGCTGTTTTTT.

J is TRBJ2-1 and V is TRBV10-1, with TRBD2 matching over 7 bases. Trimming at V came to 10 bases and at J to 9 bases, leaving 12 bases not matched to a gene. This CDR3 is 13 amino acids long. CDR1 is WNHNN, CDR2 SYGVQD, per germline (reference sequence). The CDR3 DNA sequence: TGCGCCACATCGTCCGGGAGGATCTTTGAGCAGTTCTTC. Translating it yields CATSSGRIFEQFF.

Of note for this clone: Its ends do not fully match the called genes, so a read error is possible. The chain joins TRBV4-2 to TRBJ1-2; a possible D gene is TRBD1 (5 bases). CDR1 and CDR2 (germline): LGHNA, YNFKEQ. The CDR3 is made up of 12 amino acids. CDR3 DNA: TGTGCCAGCAGCCAAGATAAAGGAGGGACGGAGTTC. Encoded protein: CASSQDKGGTEF.

The chain combines TRBV7-2 with TRBJ2-1; D may be TRBD2 (7 bases). V was pared by 2 bases and J by 8 bases, with 13 bases between. The CDR3 consists of 14 residues. Germline V gene sequence: CDR1 SGHTA, CDR2 FQGNSA. The CDR3 nucleotides are TGTGCCAGCAGCTTATTGAGAGGGGGGGATGAGCAGTTCTTC. Translating it yields CASSLLRGGDEQFF.

This chain uses TRBV6-5 with TRBJ2-5; D may correspond to TRBD1 or TRBD2 (6 bases each). Deletions cut 2 bases from V and 5 bases from J, with 15 bases between. CDR1 and CDR2 from the germline V gene are MNHEY and SVGAGI. The CDR3 runs 15 residues. In nucleotides, the CDR3 is TGTGCCAGCAGTTACCCCCGGGGGCGAGACGAGACCCAGTACTTC. It yields the protein CASSYPRGRDETQYF.

The V call is TRBV6-6, the J call TRBJ1-2; D not resolved. V was clipped by 8 bases and J by 4 bases, with 17 bases between them. The CDR3 is 14 residues long. Germline values: CDR1 MNHNY, CDR2 SVGAGI (reference sequence). The DNA for the CDR3 is TGTGCCAGCGCCGCCAATTGGGAGGGCTATGGCTACACCTTC. It translates to CASAANWEGYGYTF.

This chain uses TRBV10-3 with TRBJ1-5; a weak D match, TRBD1 (5 bases). This CDR3 has 15 amino acids. V lost 2 bases and J 6 bases, leaving 14 bases between the germline ends. Per the germline V gene, CDR1 is ENHRY and CDR2 is SYGVKD. CDR3 coding DNA: TGTGCCATCAGTGAGGGGGCCCAAAATGGTCAGCCCCAGCATTTT. Its translation: CAISEGAQNGQPQHF.

The gene calls are TRBV19 and TRBJ1-1; D gene ambiguous. V was cut by 3 bases and J by 4 bases, with 6 bases left in between. Germline loops: CDR1 LNHDA, CDR2 SQIVND (reference sequence). The CDR3 is 12 residues long. For the CDR3, the DNA is TGTGCCAGTAGTATCCCGCGCACTGAAGCTTTCTTT. It specifies CASSIPRTEAFF.

The chain has TRBV2 and TRBJ1-1, with 7 bases matching TRBD1. The J segment lost 2 bases and the V segment lost 4 bases, leaving 7 bases of the junction unmatched. Germline-derived CDR1 and CDR2 are SNHLY and FYNNEI. The CDR3 length is 15 residues. The CDR3 sequence is CASSGRTGINTEAFF. DNA for the CDR3: TGTGCCAGCAGTGGGAGGACAGGCATAAACACTGAAGCTTTCTTT.

The chain combines TRBV6-4 with TRBJ2-3, with TRBD2 matching 9 bases. CDR3 size: 14 residues. Trimming at V came to 5 bases and at J to 4 bases, leaving 4 bases not matched to a gene. Per germline, CDR1 MRHNA and CDR2 SNTAGT. Here the CDR3 reads CASSTGTSSDTQYF. The DNA of the CDR3 is TGTGCCAGCAGTACCGGGACTAGCTCAGATACGCAGTATTTT.

The chain's CDR3 is CASSKGLAGVYNEQFF. CDR3 DNA: TGTGCCAGCAGCAAAGGACTAGCGGGGGTATATAATGAGCAGTTCTTC. The V gene is TRBV21-1, the J gene TRBJ2-1; TRBD2, the table's D call, was not compared with the DNA. TRBV21-1 is flagged as a pseudogene. The CDR3 is made up of 16 amino acids.

The chain links TRBV19 to TRBJ2-2, with TRBD1 matching over 7 bases. This CDR3 is built from 15 residues. Germline CDR1 LNHDA, CDR2 SQIVND (reference sequence). With 6 bases clipped from V and 4 bases from J, the junction kept 8 bases outside the gene matches. This CDR3 reads CASSRQGSSTGELFF. The CDR3 DNA sequence: TGTGCCAGTAGCCGACAGGGATCGAGCACCGGGGAGCTGTTTTTT.

The J gene is TRBJ2-2, the V gene TRBV24-1; D remains unclear. Trimming cost V 9 bases and J 6 bases, with 10 bases left between them. The germline gives CDR1 KGHDR, CDR2 SFDVKD. The CDR3 is 12 residues long. The CDR3 protein is CATGQRSGELFF. CDR3 sequence (DNA): TGTGCCACCGGCCAACGGTCCGGGGAGCTGTTTTTT.

This clone was counted only a few times. The chain carries TRBV5-1 and TRBJ1-2; D gene ambiguous. V dropped 2 bases and J dropped 14 bases, with 13 bases sitting between them. The CDR3 consists of 11 residues. Germline V gene lookup returns CDR1 SGHRS and CDR2 YFSETQ. In nucleotides, the CDR3 is TGCGCCAGCAGCTTTGAACCCCTATTGACCTTC. Amino acids: CASSFEPLLTF.

The V call is TRBV12-3 or TRBV12-4, the J call TRBJ2-3; TRBD2 might be the D (5 bases). The CDR3 loop spans 12 amino acids. The V gene lost 5 bases and the J gene lost 7 bases, with 10 bases spanning the gap. In DNA form, the CDR3 reads TGTGCCAGCAGTCCACGGGAAAATACGCAGTATTTT. It codes for CASSPRENTQYF.

This chain links TRBV7-8 with TRBJ1-2; D remains unclear. Per the germline V gene, CDR1 is SGHVS and CDR2 is FQNEAQ. CDR3 length: 17 amino acids. The V end lost 5 bases, the J end lost 6 bases, and 25 bases lay between the germline ends. CDR3 sequence (DNA): TGTGCCAGCAGCCCATACCGACTACCACCACCCCAGAATGGCTACACCTTC. This encodes CASSPYRLPPPQNGYTF.

This chain connects TRBV9 to TRBJ2-2; D unclear. CDR3 length: 14 residues. CDR1 and CDR2 (germline): SGDLS, YYNGEE. V dropped 0 bases and J dropped 5 bases, with 8 bases sitting between them. CDR3 sequence reads: CASSVVATTGELFF. In DNA form, the CDR3 reads TGTGCCAGCAGCGTAGTTGCCACGACCGGGGAGCTGTTTTTT. The full variable domain, with the rest looked up from reference TRBV9 and TRBJ2-2, is DSGVTQTPKHLITATGQRVTLRCSPRSGDLSVYWYQQSLDQGLQFLIQYYNGEERAKGNILERFSAQQFPDLHSELNLSSLELGDSALYFCASSVVATTGELFFGEGSRLTVL.

The gene calls are TRBV5-4 and TRBJ1-3, with 7 bases matching TRBD1. The CDR3 spans 15 residues. Germline values: CDR1 SGHNT, CDR2 YYREEE (reference sequence). The junction had 12 bases not matched to a gene; V was cut back by 9 bases and J by 3 bases. In nucleotides, the CDR3 is TGTGCCACTCGGCAGGGACAGCAACTTGGAAACACCATATATTTT. Translated: CATRQGQQLGNTIYF.

This chain joins TRBV18 and TRBJ1-1; tentatively, D is TRBD1 (5 bases). Germline values: CDR1 KGHSH, CDR2 LQKENI. V shed 3 bases and J shed 1 base, with 21 bases lying between them. This CDR3 contains 18 residues. CDR3 sequence reads: CASSPQTGPKMRNTEAFF. The CDR3 nucleotides are TGTGCCAGCTCACCTCAAACGGGACCGAAGATGAGGAACACTGAAGCTTTCTTT.

The chain has TRBV7-2 and TRBJ1-3; D not certain. The V and J ends lost 2 bases and 1 base respectively, with 12 bases between them. The CDR3 runs 16 residues. CDR1 is SGHTA, CDR2 FQGNSA, per germline. CDR3 DNA sequence: TGTGCCAGCAGCTTAATCAGGTCTGGATCTGGAAACACCATATATTTT. It is translated as CASSLIRSGSGNTIYF.

The J gene is TRBJ2-7, the V gene TRBV3-1 (or the pseudogene TRBV3-2); TRBD1 is a possible D gene (6 bases). The CDR3 runs 14 residues. CDR1 is LGHDT, CDR2 YNNKEL, per germline (reference sequence). The germline V and J ends were trimmed by 6 bases and 3 bases, with 15 bases remaining between them. The CDR3 bases are TGTGCCAGCAGTCCATATACAGGGAACTACGAGCAGTACTTC. As protein: CASSPYTGNYEQYF.

The chain uses TRBV12-3 or TRBV12-4 and TRBJ1-4; D is ambiguous. Deletions cut 4 bases from V and 8 bases from J, with 5 bases between. CDR3 length equals 11 residues. This chain's CDR3 is CASSWREKLFF. The CDR3 nucleotides read TGTGCCAGCAGTTGGAGGGAAAAACTGTTTTTT.

This clone is a singleton in its sample. The genes are TRBV5-4 and TRBJ2-3; the match to TRBD2 covers 9 bases. Germline V gives CDR1 SGHNT, CDR2 YYREEE (reference sequence). This CDR3 is 15 amino acids long. J lost 0 bases, V lost 2 bases, and 1 base had no gene match. CDR3 sequence reads: CASSFSGGSTDTQYF. Written as DNA, the CDR3 is TGTGCCAGCAGCTTCAGCGGGGGGAGCACAGATACGCAGTATTTT.